The 7 T cell receptor beta chains presented below share a single source sample, sequenced in a study of T cells in localized non-small cell lung cancer. Using immunoSEQ multiplex PCR, the repertoire was profiled, and TCRdb retains in-frame clones only, with some absent. The sample has approximately 41,000 clones, approximately 91% seen once. The material sequenced was peripheral blood, taken before any cancer treatment. These TCRs come from a female donor aged 60 or older with stage I squamous cell lung carcinoma.

The DNA for the CDR3 is TGTGCCAGCAGCTCAAACCTAGCGGGGGCGGGCAATGAGCAGTTCTTC. It translates to CASSSNLAGAGNEQFF. The chain combines TRBV7-2 with TRBJ2-1; 10 bases are a match to TRBD2. Per the germline V gene, CDR1 is SGHTA and CDR2 is FQGNSA. The CDR3 sequence is 16 residues long. Germline trimming cut 4 bases from V and 6 bases from J; bases unmatched to any gene: 9. The whole variable domain, remainder taken from reference TRBV7-2 and TRBJ2-1, is GAGVSQSPSNKVTEKGKDVELRCDPISGHTALYWYRQSLGQGLEFLIYFQGNSAPDKSGLPSDRFSAERTGGSVSTLTIQRTQQEDSAVYLCASSSNLAGAGNEQFFGPGTRLTVL.

The CDR3 DNA reads as TGTGCCAGCAGCTTAGTAGCGGGAGAAGAGACCCAGTACTTC. Protein: CASSLVAGEETQYF. This chain uses TRBV7-6 with TRBJ2-5, with TRBD2 identical over 9 bases. The CDR3 sequence is 14 residues long. Germline CDR1 reads SGHVS; CDR2 reads FNYEAQ. J lost 3 bases, V lost 1 base, and 0 bases had no gene match. Drawing the rest from reference TRBV7-6 and TRBJ2-5, the complete variable domain is GAGVSQSPRYKVTKRGQDVALRCDPISGHVSLYWYRQALGQGPEFLTYFNYEAQQDKSGLPNDRFSAERPEGSISTLTIQRTEQRDSAMYRCASSLVAGEETQYFGPGTRLLVL.

The gene calls are TRBV27 and TRBJ2-1; D not certain. Trimming stripped 0 bases from V and 7 bases from J, with 13 bases between. The germline CDR1 and CDR2 sequences are MNHEY and SMNVEV (reference sequence). This CDR3 contains 15 residues. The CDR3 loop is CASSLSYPLGNEQFF. The CDR3 nucleotides read TGTGCCAGCAGTTTATCCTATCCCTTGGGGAATGAGCAGTTCTTC.

This chain joins TRBV5-4 and TRBJ1-2; D uncertain. Trimming took 4 bases from V and 2 from J, leaving 12 bases between them. Germline V gene lookup returns CDR1 SGHNT and CDR2 YYREEE (reference sequence). The CDR3 runs 14 residues. This CDR3 is CASSTTRPNYGYTF. In nucleotides, the CDR3 is TGTGCCAGCAGCACTACAAGACCGAACTATGGCTACACCTTC.

CDR3: CASSQGQFYEQYF. The CDR3 DNA reads TGTGCCAGCAGCCAGGGACAGTTCTACGAGCAGTACTTC. The J gene is TRBJ2-7, the V gene TRBV7-2; 7 bases align to TRBD1. V lost 5 bases to trimming and J lost 3 bases; unmatched junction nucleotides: 4. The CDR3 runs 13 residues. In germline, CDR1 is SGHTA, CDR2 FQGNSA.

The chain carries TRBV6-1 and TRBJ2-3; 9 nucleotides align to TRBD2. The V gene end was trimmed by 5 bases and the J gene end by 0 bases; junction bases not matched to a gene: 0. Germline V gene lookup returns CDR1 MNHNS and CDR2 SASEGT. The CDR3 loop spans 14 amino acids. The CDR3 DNA sequence: TGTGCCAGCAGTACTAGCGGGAGCACAGATACGCAGTATTTT. As protein: CASSTSGSTDTQYF.

Only one count was recorded for this clone. V usage is TRBV10-3 and J usage is TRBJ1-1; D is possibly TRBD1 (6 bases). The CDR3 has 13 residues. The V end lost 7 bases, the J end lost 3 bases, and 12 bases lay between the germline ends. The germline gives CDR1 ENHRY, CDR2 SYGVKD. CDR3 DNA: TGTGCCATCAAATCGGCAGGGGACACTGAAGCTTTCTTT. Translated: CAIKSAGDTEAFF.